A selection of T cell receptor beta chains follows, all from one sample in a study of blood T cell repertoires in COVID-19. Produced via immunoSEQ multiplex PCR; TCRdb's table is partial and in-frame only. The sample lists hundreds of thousands of clones, over 75% seen once, with about 4% in the top ten. The sample consisted of PBMCs or T cells enriched from blood (not recorded which). The receptors here all came from a man aged 25 to 40 with acute COVID-19. Both conserved end residues are part of each CDR3. The D gene is left open where the match is weak. The listing skips clone size in some rows; elsewhere it reads once, few, many or a size class.

v_call	d_call	clone_size	j_call	cdr3_nt	cdr3_aa
TRBV19	TRBD1	NA	TRBJ1-1	TGTGCCAGTAGTTCGGACAGGAGGAACACTGAAGCTTTCTTT	CASSSDRRNTEAFF
TRBV6-5	TRBD1	NA	TRBJ2-5	TGTGCCAGCACCTGGACAGGGGGGTACCAAGAGACCCAGTACTTC	CASTWTGGYQETQYF
TRBV7-9	NA	NA	TRBJ1-3	TGTGCCAGCAGCTTATGGGCAGGCTCTGGAAACACCATATATTTT	CASSLWAGSGNTIYF
TRBV7-9	TRBD2	NA	TRBJ2-6	TGTGCCAGCAGCTTGACTAGCGGGGCTCCTGGGGCCAACGTCCTGACTTTC	CASSLTSGAPGANVLTF
TRBV5-6	NA	NA	TRBJ2-7	TGTGCCAGCAGCAGGCGGAGCTACGAGCAGTACTTC	CASSRRSYEQYF
TRBV2	NA	NA	TRBJ1-1	TGTGCCAGCAGAGGGCGGGGGGGCGGAAACACTGAAGCTTTCTTT	CASRGRGGGNTEAFF
TRBV6-2/TRBV6-3	NA	NA	TRBJ1-3	TGTGCCAGCAGTTTGCAGGGAATTGGAAACACCATATATTTT	CASSLQGIGNTIYF
TRBV2	NA	few	TRBJ1-6	TGTGCCAGCAGTGTGGCAGGGGTCAGCGATAATTCACCCCTCCACTTT	CASSVAGVSDNSPLHF
TRBV6-1	TRBD2	few	TRBJ2-1	TGTGCCAGCAGTGAACTCGGGGGGGGCTACAATGAGCAGTTCTTC	CASSELGGGYNEQFF
TRBV30	TRBD1	NA	TRBJ2-7	TGTGCCTGGAGTACGCAGGGGGCTTACGAGCAGTACTTC	CAWSTQGAYEQYF
TRBV7-9	TRBD2	few	TRBJ2-5	TGTGCCAGCAGTCCCCTCGGCGGGGGGGAACAAGAGACCCAGTACTTC	CASSPLGGGEQETQYF
TRBV3-1/TRBV3-2	TRBD1	many	TRBJ1-1	TGTGCCAGCAGTCCGATAGGGGGCGGGTCAGCTTTCTTT	CASSPIGGGSAFF
TRBV15	NA	once	TRBJ2-5	TGTGCCACCAGCACGGAAGCAGGAGAGACCCAGTACTTC	CATSTEAGETQYF
TRBV11-1	TRBD1	NA	TRBJ1-2	TGTGCCAGCAGCTTTGACAGGGTGAATAACTATGGCTACACCTTC	CASSFDRVNNYGYTF
TRBV19	TRBD2	NA	TRBJ2-2	TGTGCCAGTAGTCAACTAGCGGGGGGTTTTTCCGGGGAGCTGTTTTTT	CASSQLAGGFSGELFF
TRBV6-2/TRBV6-3	TRBD1	NA	TRBJ1-6	TGTGCCAGCAGTCCCGCCTGGACAGGGAATAATTCACCCCTCCACTTT	CASSPAWTGNNSPLHF
TRBV6-5	TRBD1	NA	TRBJ2-1	TGTGCCAGCAGTTCCCTCTTCTCAGGGGGTGAGCAGTTCTTC	CASSSLFSGGEQFF
TRBV18	NA	NA	TRBJ2-7	TGTGCCAGCTCACCAGAGACAGGTCCCTACGAGCAGTACTTC	CASSPETGPYEQYF
TRBV30	TRBD1	NA	TRBJ1-5	TGTGCCTGGAGTGGCAGGGGGGGCAATCAGCCCCAGCATTTT	CAWSGRGGNQPQHF
TRBV19	NA	NA	TRBJ1-1	TGTGCCAGTAGTAAACAACCGGGGAACACTGAAGCTTTCTTT	CASSKQPGNTEAFF
TRBV30	NA	NA	TRBJ1-1	TGTGCCTGGAGTCCAGGGCTACTCAACACTGAAGCTTTCTTT	CAWSPGLLNTEAFF
TRBV25-1	NA	NA	TRBJ2-7	TGTGCCAGCAGTGTAATGTTTGAGCAGTACTTC	CASSVMFEQYF
TRBV9	NA	once	TRBJ1-2	TGTGCCAGCACCCGATCCGGGGGGGGTGACTATGGCTACACCTTC	CASTRSGGGDYGYTF
TRBV6-5	TRBD1	NA	TRBJ2-7	TGTGCCAGCAATAGAGACAGGGGCCCCTACGAGCAGTACTTC	CASNRDRGPYEQYF
TRBV2	NA	NA	TRBJ2-2	TGTGCCAGCAGTCAGAGGGGGACCGGGGAGCTGTTTTTT	CASSQRGTGELFF
TRBV11-3	NA	few	TRBJ2-2	TGTGCCAGCAGCTCCCCAATGAAACTCGGGGAGCTGTTTTTT	CASSSPMKLGELFF
TRBV23-1	TRBD2	once	TRBJ2-7	TGCGCCAGCAGTCAATCGGGACTACGAGTTGACGGGCAGTACTTC	CASSQSGLRVDGQYF
TRBV18	TRBD2	NA	TRBJ2-3	TGTGCCAGCTCACCACCGGTAGCGGGGGGGCCAGATACGCAGTATTTT	CASSPPVAGGPDTQYF
TRBV10-2	NA	NA	TRBJ2-7	TGCGCCAGCGCCCTATCGGACACGAGCTCCTACGAGCAGTACTTC	CASALSDTSSYEQYF
TRBV7-2	TRBD2	NA	TRBJ2-5	TGTGCCAGCAGCATCGCAGGACGGGGGGATTGGGAGACCCAGTACTTC	CASSIAGRGDWETQYF
TRBV7-9	NA	NA	TRBJ2-1	TGTGCCAGCAGTACGACAGAGAAAGCCTACAATGAGCAGTTCTTC	CASSTTEKAYNEQFF
TRBV5-5	TRBD2	NA	TRBJ2-3	TGTGCCAGCAGCCCCTGGACTAGCGGGTTCACAGATACGCAGTATTTT	CASSPWTSGFTDTQYF
TRBV5-1	NA	NA	TRBJ1-5	TGCGCCAGCAGACAGAAACAGCCCCAGCATTTT	CASRQKQPQHF
TRBV19	NA	NA	TRBJ1-2	TGTGCCAGTAGTATCGAGGGCGCGAGGAATGGCTACACCTTC	CASSIEGARNGYTF
TRBV3-1/TRBV3-2	TRBD2	NA	TRBJ2-1	TGTGCCAGCAGCCAAGACGCGGGGACTAGCGGGGCCTGGCAGTTCTTC	CASSQDAGTSGAWQFF
TRBV5-1	TRBD2	once	TRBJ2-1	TGCGCCAGCAGCCGGACTAGCGGGGGGGTTAGGAATGAGCAGTTCTTC	CASSRTSGGVRNEQFF
TRBV5-1	TRBD1	NA	TRBJ1-2	TGCGCCAGCAGCTCTGGACAGGTCGATGAGTCTGGCTACACCTTC	CASSSGQVDESGYTF
TRBV5-1	NA	NA	TRBJ2-7	TGCGCCAGCAGCTTGCGCTCAGCGGACGAGCAGTACTTC	CASSLRSADEQYF
TRBV19	NA	NA	TRBJ1-2	TGTGCCAGTAGTATTCGCGCCTTGGATGGCTACACCTTC	CASSIRALDGYTF
TRBV3-1/TRBV3-2	NA	NA	TRBJ1-4	TGTGCCAGCAGCCAAGGGCTCTACGGGAATGAAAAACTGTTTTTT	CASSQGLYGNEKLFF
TRBV2	TRBD1	NA	TRBJ1-2	TGTGCCAGAATCCGAACCGACAGGGACTATGGCTACACCTTC	CARIRTDRDYGYTF
TRBV19	TRBD1	NA	TRBJ1-5	TGTGCCAGTAGTACCGGGACAGGGCGGTTAAGCAATCAGCCCCAGCATTTT	CASSTGTGRLSNQPQHF
TRBV27	TRBD1	NA	TRBJ2-5	TGTGCCAGCAGTGGGATACCCAGGGGGTGGGAGACCCAGTACTTC	CASSGIPRGWETQYF
TRBV29-1	TRBD1	few	TRBJ1-1	TGCAGCGGGGACAGGGGCCCTGAAGCTTTCTTT	CSGDRGPEAFF
TRBV27	TRBD1	once	TRBJ1-1	TGTGCCAGTATGACAGGGACTGAAGCTTTCTTT	CASMTGTEAFF
TRBV19	NA	NA	TRBJ1-2	TGTGCCAGTAGTATATCATATGTTACTGGGAGATGGTATGGCTACACCTTC	CASSISYVTGRWYGYTF
TRBV2	TRBD1	NA	TRBJ1-2	TGTGCCAGCAGTGCGGACAGGGCAAACTATGGCTACACCTTC	CASSADRANYGYTF
TRBV4-1	NA	NA	TRBJ2-2	TGCGCCAGCACCGCCAAGGTGAGGACCGGGGAGCTGTTTTTT	CASTAKVRTGELFF